These 15 T cell receptor beta chains were sequenced from one sample in a study of blood T cells in healthy people across ages. For the second PCR, which ran for about 7 to 12 cycles, a sample-barcoded 5' primer and a J-beta primer mix were used. MiXCR, run by TCRdb on the 5' RACE reads, gives a single entry per CDR3 protein. This table has about 1 million distinct CDR3 sequences, 40% to 45% appearing once. Sequenced sample: blood. These receptors all come from a woman aged 55-75 years in good health.

The gene calls are TRBV20-1 and TRBJ2-7, with TRBD2 identical over 13 bases. V lost 5 bases to trimming and J lost 2 bases; unmatched junction nucleotides: 6. The CDR3 spans 15 residues. In germline, CDR1 is DFQATT, CDR2 SNEGSKA (reference sequence). CDR3 region: CSAAGTSGTPYEQYF. DNA of the CDR3: TGCAGTGCTGCCGGGACTAGCGGGACTCCCTACGAGCAGTACTTC.

This clonotype was detected many times. The V call is TRBV7-2, the J call TRBJ2-3, with TRBD1 matching 7 bases. Germline values: CDR1 SGHTA, CDR2 FQGNSA. V was clipped by 5 bases and J by 2 bases; unmatched bases: 7. The CDR3 covers 15 residues. CDR3 coding DNA: TGTGCCAGCAGCCCACAGGGGACGGCCACAGATACGCAGTATTTT. Translation: CASSPQGTATDTQYF.

The V gene is TRBV9, the J gene TRBJ2-1; 11 nucleotides match TRBD2. Germline V lookup: CDR1 SGDLS, CDR2 YYNGEE. The CDR3 contains 17 residues. V lost 1 base and J lost 7; bases outside the gene matches: 10. The CDR3 region is CASSVWPTSGMGNEQFF. CDR3 DNA: TGTGCCAGCAGCGTATGGCCGACTAGCGGGATGGGTAATGAGCAGTTCTTC.

The gene calls are TRBV5-1 and TRBJ1-2, with 7 positions matching TRBD1. There are 15 residues in the CDR3. J gave up 7 bases and V 4 bases, and 13 bases lay outside the gene matches. Looked up from germline, CDR1 is SGHRS and CDR2 is YFSETQ. The CDR3 reads CASSRSGTDMAGYTF. CDR3 DNA sequence: TGCGCCAGCAGCCGTAGCGGGACAGATATGGCTGGCTACACCTTC.

The V call is TRBV20-1, the J call TRBJ2-7; no clear D. V dropped 0 bases and J dropped 6 bases, with 15 bases sitting between them. This CDR3 is built from 14 residues. Germline V gives CDR1 DFQATT, CDR2 SNEGSKA (reference sequence). Here the CDR3 reads CSARDRGLPSEQYF. The DNA for the CDR3 is TGCAGTGCTAGAGATCGTGGTTTACCTAGCGAGCAGTACTTC.

This clonotype was counted only a few times. The V gene is TRBV6-1, the J gene TRBJ1-4, with 7 bases identical to TRBD1. There are 16 residues in the CDR3. Trimming at V came to 4 bases and at J to 1 base, leaving 6 bases not matched to a gene. CDR1 is MNHNS and CDR2 is SASEGT in the germline V gene. The CDR3 DNA follows: TGTGCCAGCAGTGGGTGGACAGGACTAACTAATGAAAAACTGTTTTTT. Translation: CASSGWTGLTNEKLFF.

There are a few counts of this clonotype. V and J are TRBV3-1 and TRBJ2-7; D assignment may be TRBD1 or TRBD2 (5 bases each). CDR1 LGHDT and CDR2 YNNKEL come from the germline V gene (reference sequence). Trimming removed 3 bases from V and 5 bases from J, with 11 bases in between. CDR3 size: 13 residues. CDR3 sequence reads: CASSQGDGNEQYF. The CDR3 DNA follows: TGTGCCAGCAGCCAGGGGGACGGCAACGAGCAGTACTTC.

The rearrangement uses TRBV5-1 and TRBJ2-1; 8 positions agree with TRBD2. The germline V gene has CDR1 SGHRS and CDR2 YFSETQ. The CDR3 contains 16 residues. The trim removed 0 bases at V and 6 bases at J, leaving 8 bases unmatched. CDR3 coding DNA: TGCGCCAGCAGCTTGGAACCGGGACTAGGGCCCAATGAGCAGTTCTTC. Translation gives CASSLEPGLGPNEQFF.

The chain has TRBV15 and TRBJ2-3; D is possibly TRBD1 or TRBD2 (7 bases each). This CDR3 region has 19 residues. Germline V gene data show CDR1 as LNHNV and CDR2 as YYDKDF (reference sequence). The V end lost 0 bases, the J end lost 2 bases, and 21 bases lay between the germline ends. CDR3 loop: CATSREGHIGGTDTDTQYF. For the CDR3, the DNA is TGTGCCACCAGCAGAGAAGGCCATATCGGGGGGACAGACACAGATACGCAGTATTTT.

This clonotype has a handful of counts. The chain recombines TRBV10-3 with TRBJ1-1, with D perhaps TRBD1 (5 bases). Germline loops: CDR1 ENHRY, CDR2 SYGVKD. Trimming removed 0 bases from V and 5 bases from J, with 10 bases in between. The CDR3 contains 14 residues. CDR3 sequence reads: CAISESGVGTEAFF. CDR3 in DNA: TGTGCCATCAGTGAGTCAGGGGTGGGAACTGAAGCTTTCTTT.

The chain has TRBV23-1 and TRBJ1-1; 9 bases are shared with TRBD1. TRBV23-1 is an ORF, and what it does is uncertain. J gave up 3 bases and V 8 bases, and 16 bases lay outside the gene matches. This CDR3 has 17 amino acids. CDR3 coding DNA: TGCGCCAGCCCCCTTGGGACAGGGCTGGCAGGGGACACTGAAGCTTTCTTT. Its protein product is CASPLGTGLAGDTEAFF.

This chain links TRBV12-3 or TRBV12-4 with TRBJ2-4; D ambiguous. The CDR3 totals 13 residues. Deletions cut 5 bases from V and 4 bases from J, with 9 bases between. For the CDR3, the DNA is TGTGCCAGCAGTGGTCAGGAAAAAAACATTCAGTACTTC. Amino acid sequence: CASSGQEKNIQYF.

The chain joins TRBV12-3 or TRBV12-4 to TRBJ1-1; D is possibly TRBD1 (6 bases). The CDR3 extends over 12 amino acids. Trimming shortened V by 3 bases and J by 8 bases, and 10 bases separated the two germline ends. This CDR3 is CASSLTGAEAFF. The CDR3, as DNA: TGTGCCAGCAGTTTGACAGGAGCAGAAGCTTTCTTT.

The chain joins TRBV20-1 to TRBJ1-5, with TRBD1 as a possible D gene (5 bases). V was trimmed by 0 bases and J by 0 bases, leaving 12 bases between them. The CDR3 has 16 residues. The germline V gene has CDR1 DFQATT and CDR2 SNEGSKA (reference sequence). CDR3: CSARDRGDYSNQPQHF. The CDR3 DNA sequence: TGCAGTGCTAGAGATCGGGGGGATTATAGCAATCAGCCCCAGCATTTT.

In its sample, this clonotype was seen many times. The rearrangement uses TRBV7-2 and TRBJ2-2; D is possibly TRBD1 (6 bases). The CDR3 contains 16 residues. Germline V lookup: CDR1 SGHTA, CDR2 FQGNSA. V was clipped by 5 bases and J by 1 base, with 14 bases between them. In nucleotides, the CDR3 is TGTGCCAGCAGCGTTCAAGACAGGAGGAACACCGGGGAGCTGTTTTTT. This gives the protein CASSVQDRRNTGELFF.